The 5 T cell receptor beta chains in this list originate from one sample, sequenced in a study of T cell responses to AZD1222 COVID-19 vaccine. Using immunoSEQ multiplex PCR, the repertoire was profiled, and TCRdb retains in-frame clones only, with some absent. This table has some 120,000 clones, approximately 85% appearing once. The specimen was peripheral blood, collected on day 0 of MenACWY control vaccination. These receptors were collected from an adult in good health.

J is TRBJ2-3 and V is TRBV7-2; possibly TRBD1 or TRBD2 for D (5 bases each). There are 16 residues in the CDR3. Trimming stripped 5 bases from V and 2 bases from J, with 17 bases between. From germline, CDR1 is SGHTA and CDR2 FQGNSA. The CDR3 sequence is CASSPRGRRLTDTQYF. CDR3 in DNA: TGTGCCAGCAGCCCTCGGGGACGTAGGCTCACAGATACGCAGTATTTT.

The chain uses TRBV6-5 and TRBJ1-3; perhaps TRBD1 as D (5 bases). The V and J ends lost 4 bases and 4 bases respectively, with 17 bases between them. This CDR3 is built from 16 residues. Germline CDR1 and CDR2: MNHEY and SVGAGI. CDR3 amino acids: CASSLTDAGWGNTIYF. CDR3 nucleotides: TGTGCCAGCAGTTTGACAGATGCCGGATGGGGAAACACCATATATTTT.

V is TRBV12-3 or TRBV12-4 and J is TRBJ1-1; tentatively, D is TRBD1 (5 bases). This CDR3 contains 13 residues. Trimming cost V 8 bases and J 1 base, with 11 bases left between them. The CDR3 DNA is TGTGCCAGCGGGGGAATGAGGAACACTGAAGCTTTCTTT. This sequence encodes CASGGMRNTEAFF.

This sequence joins TRBV5-1 and TRBJ1-1, with D tentatively TRBD1 (5 bases). Trimming took off 4 bases at V and 5 bases at J, with 12 bases between the two ends. The CDR3 consists of 13 residues. The germline CDR1 and CDR2 sequences are SGHRS and YFSETQ. CDR3 in amino acids: CASSNGAGTEAFF. The CDR3 DNA follows: TGCGCCAGCAGCAACGGGGCAGGAACTGAAGCTTTCTTT.

The chain recombines TRBV29-1 with TRBJ1-6, with D tentatively TRBD1 (5 bases). The CDR3 has 13 residues. CDR1 and CDR2 (germline): SQVTM, ANQGSEA. Trimming stripped 3 bases from V and 7 bases from J, with 10 bases between. The DNA for the CDR3 is TGCAGCGTTGAGGTCGGGGGGAATTCACCCCTCCACTTT. Translation gives CSVEVGGNSPLHF.